A selection of T cell receptor beta chains follows, all from one sample in a study of T cells in Graves' hyperthyroidism and ophthalmopathy. In TCRdb, the multiplex PCR reads were re-called with MiXCR into one record per CDR3 protein. The sample carries more than 350,000 distinct CDR3 sequences, approximately 18% recorded once. Sample: blood. The origin of the receptors is a woman in her twenties or thirties with Graves' hyperthyroidism that later progressed to Graves' ophthalmopathy. CDR3s include the opening cysteine and the closing phenylalanine or tryptophan. D genes are given only for firm matches. Not every row has a clone size; where given, it reads once, few, many or a size class.

V	size	J	D	DNA	CDR3
TRBV10-2	few	TRBJ1-1	NA	TGCGCCAGCAGTGTTCAGCCAGGCACTGAAGCTTTCTTT	CASSVQPGTEAFF
TRBV27	many	TRBJ1-6	NA	TGTGCCCCAGGGATGGGACTGTTAAATTCACCCCTCCACTTT	CAPGMGLLNSPLHF
TRBV28	many	TRBJ1-4	TRBD1	TGTGCCAGCAGTTTACGCAGGGGGGGTATTGAAAAACTGTTTTTT	CASSLRRGGIEKLFF
TRBV27	once	TRBJ2-1	TRBD1	TGTACCAGCAGCTTACAGGGGTACAATGAGCAGTTCTTC	CTSSLQGYNEQFF
TRBV28	many	TRBJ1-1	NA	TGTGCTGCTATGTACCGCAGGGACCCCAACACTGAAGCTTTCTTT	CAAMYRRDPNTEAFF
TRBV3-1	NA	TRBJ2-2	TRBD1	TGTGCTACCGGGACAGGGAGTAACACCGGGGAGCTGTTTTTT	CATGTGSNTGELFF
TRBV29-1	many	TRBJ1-1	NA	TGCAGCGTTGAAGTTCAACACGGGAACACTGAAGCTTTCTTT	CSVEVQHGNTEAFF
TRBV7-9	many	TRBJ2-7	TRBD1	TGTGCCAGCAGCTTGGACAGGACCTACGAGCAGTACTTC	CASSLDRTYEQYF
TRBV2	NA	TRBJ1-1	NA	TGTGCCAGCAGTGATCCCCTAGGGACCGAGAACACTGAAGCTTTCTTT	CASSDPLGTENTEAFF
TRBV30	many	TRBJ2-7	TRBD1	TGTGCCTGGAGTGTGCGGCGTTGGGACAGGCCCTACGAGCAGTACTTC	CAWSVRRWDRPYEQYF
TRBV29-1	many	TRBJ2-1	NA	TGCAGCGTTGAGACGCCTGGGCTTTACAATGAGCAGTTCTTC	CSVETPGLYNEQFF
TRBV3-1	many	TRBJ1-4	NA	TGTGCCAGCAGGAACAGTTTCGGTAATGAAAAACTGTTTTTT	CASRNSFGNEKLFF
TRBV5-1	many	TRBJ2-1	NA	TGCGCCAGCAGCTTGATAGGTGGAGAGCAGTTCTTC	CASSLIGGEQFF
TRBV29-1	NA	TRBJ1-1	NA	TGCAGCGTCTCCGGGCTTAACACTGAAGCTTTCTTT	CSVSGLNTEAFF
TRBV5-6	few	TRBJ2-7	NA	TGTGCCAGCAGCTTGGAGTACTCCTACGAGCAGTACTTC	CASSLEYSYEQYF
TRBV29-1	few	TRBJ2-1	NA	TGCAGCGTTGCCAGGCCAAACCTGGGGAACAATGAGCAGTTCTTC	CSVARPNLGNNEQFF
TRBV3-1	many	TRBJ2-7	TRBD1	TGTGCCAGCAGCCCGGACAGGGTACAGCAGTACTTC	CASSPDRVQQYF
TRBV5-1	many	TRBJ1-1	TRBD1	TGCGCCAGCAGCTCAAACACAGGGGGCAGCACTGAAGCTTTCTTT	CASSSNTGGSTEAFF
TRBV11-3	many	TRBJ2-1	NA	TGTGCCAGCAGCTTGGGGTCCCTCGTGGCCCACTCCTACAATGAGCAGTTCTTC	CASSLGSLVAHSYNEQFF
TRBV20-1	NA	TRBJ1-4	NA	TGCAGTGCTAGAGTTAAGGCTACTAATGAAAAACTGTTTTTT	CSARVKATNEKLFF
TRBV3-1	many	TRBJ2-1	TRBD2	TGTGCCAGCAGCCGTATAGCGGGGGGGAGCAATGAGCAGTTCTTC	CASSRIAGGSNEQFF
TRBV5-1	NA	TRBJ2-6	NA	TGCGCCAGCAGCTTGACAGGACACCGCTCTGGGGCCAACGTCCTGACTTTC	CASSLTGHRSGANVLTF
TRBV7-9	few	TRBJ1-6	NA	TGTGCCAGCAGCTTAGGTTTAGGGGGGAATTCACCCCTCCACTTT	CASSLGLGGNSPLHF
TRBV28	few	TRBJ2-2	NA	TGTGCCAGCAGTTTTGGGGGGGCCGACACCGGGGAGCTGTTTTTT	CASSFGGADTGELFF
TRBV2	many	TRBJ2-3	NA	TGTGCCAGCAGTGAAGCGTGGGGAGTAAATACGCAGTATTTT	CASSEAWGVNTQYF
TRBV29-1	many	TRBJ2-3	TRBD1	TGCAGCGTTGGGGACAGGGGGCGTACAGATACGCAGTATTTT	CSVGDRGRTDTQYF
TRBV20-1	many	TRBJ2-1	TRBD2	TGCAGTGCTGCTCCAACCTCTAGCGGGAGTGGCAATGAGCAGTTCTTC	CSAAPTSSGSGNEQFF
TRBV4-2	few	TRBJ2-1	NA	TGTGCCAGCAGCCAAGAAGTCTGGAATAGCTACAATGAGCAGTTCTTC	CASSQEVWNSYNEQFF
TRBV7-6	NA	TRBJ1-1	NA	TGTGCCAGCAGCTCCGACTTCTCCCGAACTGAAGCTTTCTTT	CASSSDFSRTEAFF
TRBV11-2	few	TRBJ2-1	TRBD1	TGTGCCAGCCAGGGGGCACAGTTGGAGCAGTTCTTC	CASQGAQLEQFF
TRBV30	many	TRBJ1-6	NA	TGTGCCTGGAGTGTCGAGGGGTGGAATTCACCCCTCCACTTT	CAWSVEGWNSPLHF
TRBV11-2	many	TRBJ2-2	NA	TGTGCCAGCAGCTTAGGACCCTCAGGGGGGCTCCTCCGAGGGGAGCTGTTTTTT	CASSLGPSGGLLRGELFF
TRBV29-1	many	TRBJ1-1	NA	TGCAGCGTTGTGAGGCCCCCCCTGGACACTGAAGCTTTCTTT	CSVVRPPLDTEAFF
TRBV19	NA	TRBJ2-7	TRBD1	TGTGCCAGTCGCCCTGGGACAGGCGCCGACTACGAGCAGTACTTC	CASRPGTGADYEQYF
TRBV4-1	few	TRBJ2-1	TRBD1	TGCGCCAGCAGCCAGACCGGGACAGGGTTTGAGGAGCAGTTCTTC	CASSQTGTGFEEQFF
TRBV12-3/TRBV12-4	many	TRBJ2-7	NA	TGTGCCAGCAGCCCGAAGGACAGCCCTCAAACCTACGAGCAGTACTTC	CASSPKDSPQTYEQYF
TRBV28	NA	TRBJ2-5	NA	TGTGCCACCCAAGGGACACAGTACAGGGAGACCCAGTACTTC	CATQGTQYRETQYF
TRBV4-1	few	TRBJ2-7	TRBD1	TGCGCCAGCAGCCGCCGACAGGGGTTAATCGACGAGCAGTACTTC	CASSRRQGLIDEQYF